Presented here are 2 T cell receptor beta chains from one specimen sequenced in a study of blood T cells in healthy people across ages. Sample-barcoded 5' priming and a J-beta primer mix drove a second PCR of roughly 7 to 11 cycles. One entry per CDR3 protein results from TCRdb running MiXCR on the 5' RACE reads. The table includes some 1.7 million distinct CDR3 sequences, about 30% detected once. The sequenced sample consisted of blood. These receptors were collected from a woman aged 25 to 45 in good health.

Remarks on this clonotype: The junction does not match germline at one end; this may be a read error. This rearrangement joins TRBV12-3 or TRBV12-4 to TRBJ2-7; the D is unclear. CDR3 length equals 13 residues. The CDR3 is CTSSRPDTYEQYF. Here the CDR3 DNA reads TGTACCAGCAGTCGTCCAGATACCTACGAGCAGTACTTC.

This clonotype appeared a few times. The rearrangement uses TRBV28 and TRBJ2-5; no reliable D call. Trimming removed 4 bases from V and 2 bases from J, with 8 bases in between. Germline CDR1 is MDHEN and CDR2 is SYDVKM. The CDR3 totals 13 residues. The CDR3 loop is CASSWNSQETQYF. The CDR3 coding sequence is TGTGCCAGCAGTTGGAACAGTCAAGAGACCCAGTACTTC.